Each of the 24 T cell receptor beta chains below was sequenced from the same sample in a study of T cells in narcolepsy. TCRdb's table, derived via immunoSEQ multiplex PCR, lists solely in-frame clones and lacks some. Here the sample spans 25,000 to 35,000 clones, 80% to 90% being singletons. Sequenced sample: CD45RA- memory CD4+ T cells from PBMCs. Every receptor here comes from a human donor with narcolepsy.

The chain combines TRBV5-6 with TRBJ1-2; D not resolved. The V gene's germline CDR1 is SGHDT and CDR2 YYEEEE. CDR3 length: 14 amino acids. Trimming took off 4 bases at V and 5 bases at J, with 15 bases between the two ends. The CDR3 sequence: CASSGMTIPYGYTF. Here the CDR3 DNA reads TGTGCCAGCAGCGGGATGACAATCCCTTATGGCTACACCTTC.

The chain uses TRBV6-1 and TRBJ2-2; TRBD1 agrees at 10 bases. The junction had 3 bases not matched to a gene; V was cut back by 7 bases and J by 4 bases. Germline CDR1 and CDR2: MNHNS and SASEGT. The length of the CDR3 is 14 residues. Written as DNA, the CDR3 is TGTGCCAGCATGTGGACAGGGGGCACCGGGGAGCTGTTTTTT. Protein product: CASMWTGGTGELFF.

This chain links TRBV15 with TRBJ2-1; 8 bases agree with TRBD2. CDR1 and CDR2 (germline): LNHNV, YYDKDF (reference sequence). V shed 1 base and J 3 bases; nucleotides not matched to a gene: 8. The CDR3 is 17 amino acids. CDR3 DNA: TGTGCCACCAGCAGAGTAAAGCGCCTAGCGGGCTACAATGAGCAGTTCTTC. This gives the protein CATSRVKRLAGYNEQFF.

This clone was recorded once. The chain carries TRBV5-1 and TRBJ1-1, with 8 nucleotides matching TRBD1. Germline V gene sequence: CDR1 SGHRS, CDR2 YFSETQ. The CDR3 is 16 residues long. Trimming at V came to 0 bases and at J to 0 bases, leaving 4 bases not matched to a gene. CDR3 residues: CASSLAQTGVNTEAFF. CDR3 nucleotide sequence: TGCGCCAGCAGCTTGGCCCAGACAGGGGTGAACACTGAAGCTTTCTTT.

The chain links TRBV28 to TRBJ2-7; a possible D gene is TRBD1 (5 bases). V dropped 6 bases and J dropped 6 bases, with 15 bases sitting between them. CDR3 length equals 13 residues. The V gene's germline CDR1 is MDHEN and CDR2 SYDVKM. The CDR3 DNA reads as TGTGCCAGCAGCCCCCCCCAGGGCTCCGAGCAGTACTTC. Its protein is CASSPPQGSEQYF.

The chain uses TRBV2 and TRBJ2-4; 10 bases are a match to TRBD1. The length of the CDR3 is 12 residues. Germline trimming cut 4 bases from V and 9 bases from J; bases unmatched to any gene: 0. In germline, CDR1 is SNHLY, CDR2 FYNNEI. The CDR3: CASSGDRGIQYF. The CDR3, as DNA: TGTGCCAGCAGTGGGGACAGGGGCATTCAGTACTTC. Full variable domain (rest looked up from reference TRBV2 and TRBJ2-4): EPEVTQTPSHQVTQMGQEVILRCVPISNHLYFYWYRQILGQKVEFLVSFYNNEISEKSEIFDDQFSVERPDGSNFTLKIRSTKLEDSAMYFCASSGDRGIQYFGAGTRLSVL.

V is TRBV28 and J is TRBJ2-7, with D perhaps matching TRBD2 (5 bases). Trimming shortened V by 2 bases and J by 0 bases, and 14 bases separated the two germline ends. The CDR3 contains 16 residues. The germline V gene has CDR1 MDHEN and CDR2 SYDVKM. The CDR3 sequence: CASSLPDSHSSYEQYF. CDR3 bases: TGTGCCAGCAGTTTACCGGACTCACACAGCTCCTACGAGCAGTACTTC.

This sequence joins TRBV28 and TRBJ1-6; 8 nucleotides line up with TRBD1. Germline assignment: CDR1 MDHEN and CDR2 SYDVKM. CDR3 length: 15 amino acids. V shed 5 bases, J shed 7 bases, and the junction held 7 bases outside the gene matches. CDR3 residues: CASSGRGQGNSPLHF. The CDR3 nucleotides are TGTGCCAGCAGTGGGCGAGGACAGGGAAATTCACCCCTCCACTTT.

The V call is TRBV19, the J call TRBJ1-1, with D perhaps TRBD1 (6 bases). Per germline, CDR1 LNHDA and CDR2 SQIVND (reference sequence). The CDR3 extends over 13 amino acids. With 4 bases removed from V and 6 bases from J, the gap between germline ends came to 12 bases. The CDR3 spells CASSTRTEPEAFF. The DNA of the CDR3 is TGTGCCAGTAGTACGCGGACAGAGCCTGAAGCTTTCTTT. Based on the CDR3 plus reference TRBV19 and TRBJ1-1, the full variable domain is DGGITQSPKYLFRKEGQNVTLSCEQNLNHDAMYWYRQDPGQGLRLIYYSQIVNDFQKGDIAEGYSVSREKKESFPLTVTSAQKNPTAFYLCASSTRTEPEAFFGQGTRLTVV.

This clone turned up a few times. V and J are TRBV5-1 and TRBJ2-6; D might be TRBD1 (5 bases). The germline V gene encodes CDR1 SGHRS and CDR2 YFSETQ. Deletions cut 2 bases from V and 0 bases from J, with 15 bases between. This CDR3 has 18 amino acids. For the CDR3, the DNA is TGCGCCAGCAGCTTCGGGCCGCAGGGTAACTCTGGGGCCAACGTCCTGACTTTC. Translating it yields CASSFGPQGNSGANVLTF.

CDR3: CASSLGSYTGELFF. The CDR3 nucleotides are TGTGCCAGCAGTTTAGGCAGTTACACCGGGGAGCTGTTTTTT. The gene calls are TRBV27 and TRBJ2-2; D is uncertain. This CDR3 comprises 14 residues. Germline V CDR1 and CDR2: MNHEY, SMNVEV (reference sequence). Trimming shortened V by 2 bases and J by 3 bases, and 7 bases separated the two germline ends.

The chain couples TRBV19 to TRBJ1-2, with 7 bases matching TRBD1. V gave up 2 bases and J gave up 4 bases; unmatched junction bases: 10. CDR3 length: 16 amino acids. CDR1 is LNHDA and CDR2 is SQIVND in the germline V gene (reference sequence). CDR3 protein: CASSISPGTAPYGYTF. The DNA of the CDR3 is TGTGCCAGTAGTATATCCCCCGGGACAGCTCCCTATGGCTACACCTTC.

V gene TRBV19 combines with J gene TRBJ2-2, with 7 positions matching TRBD1. With V trimmed by 7 bases and J by 1 base, 3 bases remained unmatched. The CDR3 spans 14 residues. Looked up from germline, CDR1 is LNHDA and CDR2 is SQIVND (reference sequence). CDR3 protein: CASTGTVNTGELFF. In DNA form, the CDR3 reads TGTGCCAGTACCGGGACAGTGAACACCGGGGAGCTGTTTTTT.

The V call is TRBV19, the J call TRBJ1-5; 10 bases map to TRBD1. The CDR3 runs 16 residues. The junction had 11 bases not matched to a gene; V was cut back by 10 bases and J by 2 bases. Germline CDR1 LNHDA, CDR2 SQIVND (reference sequence). The CDR3 DNA is TGTGCCACCCGGACAGGGGGGATATTAGGCAATCAGCCCCAGCATTTT. This gives the protein CATRTGGILGNQPQHF.

The V call is TRBV6-4, the J call TRBJ2-2; no firm D call. The V end lost 8 bases, the J end lost 1 base, and 8 bases lay between the germline ends. The CDR3 length is 13 residues. Germline CDR1 reads MRHNA; CDR2 reads SNTAGT. CDR3 sequence reads: CASEDGNTGELFF. The CDR3 DNA sequence: TGTGCCAGCGAAGACGGGAACACCGGGGAGCTGTTTTTT.

The chain employs TRBV7-2 and TRBJ2-5; D gene unclear. Germline-derived CDR1 and CDR2 are SGHTA and FQGNSA. This CDR3 spans 13 amino acids. The V end lost 5 bases, the J end lost 3 bases, and 10 bases lay between the germline ends. The CDR3: CASSRASEETQYF. CDR3 DNA sequence: TGTGCCAGCAGCCGGGCTTCAGAAGAGACCCAGTACTTC.

J is TRBJ2-7 and V is TRBV6-1; maybe TRBD1 (6 bases). Germline lookup yields CDR1 MNHNS and CDR2 SASEGT. V lost 8 bases and J lost 3, with 20 bases in between. This CDR3 region has 15 residues. The CDR3 here is CASGSPSDSIYEQYF. In DNA, the CDR3 is TGTGCCAGCGGAAGCCCATCGGACAGCATCTACGAGCAGTACTTC.

The rearrangement joins TRBV28 to TRBJ1-2; D unresolved. The CDR3 consists of 12 residues. The germline V gene encodes CDR1 MDHEN and CDR2 SYDVKM. In DNA, the CDR3 is TGTGCGATACAGTTCCCGGCCTATGGCTACACCTTC. Its translation is CAIQFPAYGYTF.

The chain is built from TRBV5-1 and TRBJ2-2; 8 bases line up with TRBD1. J gave up 3 bases and V 8 bases, and 3 bases lay outside the gene matches. The CDR3 is made up of 13 amino acids. Germline-derived CDR1 and CDR2 are SGHRS and YFSETQ. CDR3 in amino acids: CASDRGDTGELFF. The CDR3 nucleotides read TGCGCCAGTGACAGGGGTGACACCGGGGAGCTGTTTTTT.

This clone has just one count. The genes are TRBV27 and TRBJ1-1; no reliable D call. The V and J ends lost 5 bases and 1 base respectively, with 23 bases between them. This CDR3 is 18 amino acids long. CDR1 is MNHEY, CDR2 SMNVEV, per germline (reference sequence). CDR3 in amino acids: CASSTTMGRSWGNTEAFF. The CDR3 region has the DNA TGTGCCAGCAGTACTACGATGGGGAGATCATGGGGGAACACTGAAGCTTTCTTT.

This clone was seen just once. V usage is TRBV29-1 and J usage is TRBJ1-2; unclear D gene. V lost 4 bases and J lost 4, with 7 bases in between. This CDR3 is built from 11 residues. Germline CDR1 is SQVTM and CDR2 is ANQGSEA. In DNA form, the CDR3 reads TGCAGCGTTGGGGATACCTATGGCTACACCTTC. Amino acid sequence: CSVGDTYGYTF.

This chain joins TRBV4-1 and TRBJ1-2; 8 bases fit TRBD1. CDR1 is MGHRA and CDR2 is YSYEKL in the germline V gene. The CDR3 covers 17 residues. J lost 2 bases, V lost 0 bases, and 8 bases had no gene match. The DNA for the CDR3 is TGCGCCAGCAGCCAAGATGACAGGGGCTTCCTAAACTATGGCTACACCTTC. Translating it yields CASSQDDRGFLNYGYTF.

V usage is TRBV5-1 and J usage is TRBJ1-1; 7 nucleotides match TRBD1. V lost 5 bases, J lost 5 bases, and 9 bases stayed unmatched. This CDR3 has 14 residues. In germline, CDR1 is SGHRS, CDR2 YFSETQ. In DNA, the CDR3 is TGCGCCAGCAGATGGACAGGAGAGTTAACTGAAGCTTTCTTT. It encodes CASRWTGELTEAFF. The full variable domain, rest sourced from reference TRBV5-1 and TRBJ1-1, is KAGVTQTPRYLIKTRGQQVTLSCSPISGHRSVSWYQQTPGQGLQFLFEYFSETQRNKGNFPGRFSGRQFSNSRSEMNVSTLELGDSALYLCASRWTGELTEAFFGQGTRLTVV.

The chain uses TRBV19 and TRBJ2-2; 7 nucleotides line up with TRBD2. The germline V gene encodes CDR1 LNHDA and CDR2 SQIVND (reference sequence). After removal of 8 bases from V and 7 bases from J, the junction contained 10 bases not matched to a gene. The CDR3 has 14 amino acids. The CDR3 DNA sequence: TGTGCCAGTGGTACGCGGGAGATGGGCGGGGAGCTGTTTTTT. It codes for CASGTREMGGELFF.